A selection of T cell receptor beta chains follows, all from one sample in a study of OX40 agonist ivuxolimab in advanced cancers. Sequenced by immunoSEQ multiplex PCR; TCRdb stores in-frame clones only, minus some. The sample lists roughly 77,000 clones, less than 95% occurring once. The source material was CD4+ or CD8+ T cells sorted from blood, sampled in a trial of the OX40 agonist ivuxolimab. These receptor sequences come from an adult with an advanced solid tumor such as melanoma, head and neck, liver or kidney cancer. Both conserved end residues are part of each CDR3. The order of the fields is CDR3 DNA, CDR3 protein, V gene, clone size, D gene, J gene. The D gene is left open where the match is weak. Clone size is not always given. Where it is, it says once, few, many or a class for expanded clones.

DNA: TGTGCCAGCAGCGTAACGGAAAATAATTCACCCCTCCACTTT; CDR3: CASSVTENNSPLHF; V: TRBV6-5; size: .; D: .; J: TRBJ1-6
DNA: TGCGCCAGCAGCTTGGCGCTAGATAGCAATGAGCAGTTCTTC; CDR3: CASSLALDSNEQFF; V: TRBV5-1; size: .; D: .; J: TRBJ2-1
DNA: TGTGCCAGCAGCGATCAGGGGGCATATGGCTACACCTTC; CDR3: CASSDQGAYGYTF; V: TRBV7-9; size: .; D: TRBD1; J: TRBJ1-2
DNA: TGCAGTGCTGAGGGGCCGGGCGAGCAGTACTTC; CDR3: CSAEGPGEQYF; V: TRBV20-1; size: .; D: .; J: TRBJ2-7
DNA: TGTGCCAGCAGCTTAGTCGTGGGCGAGCAGTACTTC; CDR3: CASSLVVGEQYF; V: TRBV13; size: .; D: .; J: TRBJ2-7
DNA: TGTGCCAGCAGCCCGATACAGGATCTACGCTCCTACAATGAGCAGTTCTTC; CDR3: CASSPIQDLRSYNEQFF; V: TRBV5-4; size: .; D: .; J: TRBJ2-1
DNA: TGTGCCAGCACCCGGGGGGAAGACAGCGATAATGAAAAACTGTTTTTT; CDR3: CASTRGEDSDNEKLFF; V: TRBV7-9; size: .; D: .; J: TRBJ1-4
DNA: TGTGCCTGGAGTGCTAGCGGGGGCCCCTTTCTCTACGAGCAGTACTTC; CDR3: CAWSASGGPFLYEQYF; V: TRBV30; size: .; D: TRBD2; J: TRBJ2-7
DNA: TGTGCCAGTAGCCCAGGACAGGGCGGCTACGAGCAGTACTTC; CDR3: CASSPGQGGYEQYF; V: TRBV19; size: once; D: TRBD1; J: TRBJ2-7
DNA: TGCGCCAGCAGCTCGTCAGGGGAAGAGCAGTACTTC; CDR3: CASSSSGEEQYF; V: TRBV5-1; size: .; D: .; J: TRBJ2-7
DNA: TGTGCCAGCAAAACCCTGGACAGGGATAGGAAAGGCTACACCTTC; CDR3: CASKTLDRDRKGYTF; V: TRBV27; size: .; D: TRBD1; J: TRBJ1-2
DNA: TGCGCCAGCAGCGTAAACTCCGACCGCGAGGGGTACTATGGCTACACCTTC; CDR3: CASSVNSDREGYYGYTF; V: TRBV5-1; size: .; D: .; J: TRBJ1-2
DNA: TGTGCCAGCAGCTTGGACAGGGGTTATGACCGACAAGAGACCCAGTACTTC; CDR3: CASSLDRGYDRQETQYF; V: TRBV5-6; size: .; D: TRBD1; J: TRBJ2-5
DNA: TGTGCCAGCAGCTTCGGGTCTGAAATTGAAAAACTGTTTTTT; CDR3: CASSFGSEIEKLFF; V: TRBV5-5; size: .; D: .; J: TRBJ1-4
DNA: TGTGCCAGCAGCAAACTTGGGGGACAGGGGTACTACGAGCAGTACTTC; CDR3: CASSKLGGQGYYEQYF; V: TRBV21-1; size: .; D: .; J: TRBJ2-7
DNA: TGCGCCAGCAGCTTGGAGGCAGCCCTGCAGGTCTACACCTTC; CDR3: CASSLEAALQVYTF; V: TRBV5-1; size: .; D: .; J: TRBJ1-2
DNA: TGTGCCAGCACCCAAAAAGGGTCCTTGGGTGAAAAACTGTTTTTT; CDR3: CASTQKGSLGEKLFF; V: TRBV6-1; size: once; D: .; J: TRBJ1-4
DNA: TGTGCCAGTAGCTGGGGGACAGGGGAGCAGTACTTC; CDR3: CASSWGTGEQYF; V: TRBV19; size: .; D: TRBD1; J: TRBJ2-7
DNA: TGTGCCAGCAGTCTATCGGTCAACACTGAAGCTTTCTTT; CDR3: CASSLSVNTEAFF; V: TRBV27; size: .; D: .; J: TRBJ1-1
DNA: TGTGCCAGCAGTTCTTGGGGGACCTTGAAAGAAAAACTGTTTTTT; CDR3: CASSSWGTLKEKLFF; V: TRBV27; size: .; D: .; J: TRBJ1-4
DNA: TGTGCCAGCAGCGTAGTGGATCGAGCGGGGGCTACGTACCAAGAGACCCAGTACTTC; CDR3: CASSVVDRAGATYQETQYF; V: TRBV9; size: once; D: TRBD2; J: TRBJ2-5
DNA: TGTGCCAGCAGTGACGGGACAGGGGTCTACTATGGCTACACCTTC; CDR3: CASSDGTGVYYGYTF; V: TRBV6-4; size: once; D: TRBD1; J: TRBJ1-2
DNA: TGCGCCAGCAGCCAAGTGTTTTCACCCGACCCCTACGAGCAGTACTTC; CDR3: CASSQVFSPDPYEQYF; V: TRBV4-1; size: few; D: .; J: TRBJ2-7
DNA: TGTGCCAGCAGCCCCACGGCGGGAAACCCCTCCTACAATGAGCAGTTCTTC; CDR3: CASSPTAGNPSYNEQFF; V: TRBV9; size: .; D: .; J: TRBJ2-1
DNA: TGTGCCATCAGTACACCGGACAGGGGATATGGCTACACCTTC; CDR3: CAISTPDRGYGYTF; V: TRBV10-3; size: .; D: TRBD1; J: TRBJ1-2
DNA: TGTGCCAGCAGCTTGGGATACCAGGGGGCTTACGGCACTGAAGCTTTCTTT; CDR3: CASSLGYQGAYGTEAFF; V: TRBV7-2; size: .; D: TRBD1; J: TRBJ1-1
DNA: TGTGCCAGTAGATGGAGCCAGGGGGCGGTCACTGAAGCTTTCTTT; CDR3: CASRWSQGAVTEAFF; V: TRBV19; size: .; D: TRBD1; J: TRBJ1-1
DNA: TGTGCCAGCAGCGGTAGTCGAGATCCGGGACACCGAACGAACTACAATGAGCAGTTCTTC; CDR3: CASSGSRDPGHRTNYNEQFF; V: TRBV9; size: .; D: .; J: TRBJ2-1
DNA: TGTGCCAGCAGTTACTCGGGGTTTGGGGCCAACGTCCTGACTTTC; CDR3: CASSYSGFGANVLTF; V: TRBV6-5; size: .; D: .; J: TRBJ2-6
DNA: TGTGCCAGTAGTATACGCGGGGATTACACTGAAGCTTTCTTT; CDR3: CASSIRGDYTEAFF; V: TRBV19; size: .; D: .; J: TRBJ1-1
DNA: TGTGCCAGCAGCGTATTCGGACAACCCGACGGGACCGGGGAGCTGTTTTTT; CDR3: CASSVFGQPDGTGELFF; V: TRBV9; size: .; D: .; J: TRBJ2-2
DNA: TGTGCCAGCAGTCCCGGGACTAGCGGGGGAGAGACCCAGTACTTC; CDR3: CASSPGTSGGETQYF; V: TRBV27; size: .; D: TRBD2; J: TRBJ2-5
DNA: TGTGCCAGCAGGGTTCGAGCGGGGAACAATGAGCAGTTCTTC; CDR3: CASRVRAGNNEQFF; V: TRBV5-6; size: .; D: TRBD2; J: TRBJ2-1
DNA: TGTGCCAGCAGCTTATTAGGACAGGGTTTAGTGGATGGCTACACCTTC; CDR3: CASSLLGQGLVDGYTF; V: TRBV7-8; size: .; D: TRBD1; J: TRBJ1-2
DNA: TGTGCCAGCAGGCAGGGGACCACTAATGAAAAACTGTTTTTT; CDR3: CASRQGTTNEKLFF; V: TRBV7-9; size: once; D: .; J: TRBJ1-4
DNA: TGTGCCAGCAGTCCCGGGACTAGCGGGCAAGAGACCCAGTACTTC; CDR3: CASSPGTSGQETQYF; V: TRBV2; size: .; D: TRBD2; J: TRBJ2-5
DNA: TGTGCTAGTGGTCCCCCCGGGACATCCCTCTACAATGAGCAGTTCTTC; CDR3: CASGPPGTSLYNEQFF; V: TRBV12-5; size: .; D: .; J: TRBJ2-1
DNA: TGCGCCAGCAGCCAAGAACGGCAGGGGATAGGAGAGACCCAGTACTTC; CDR3: CASSQERQGIGETQYF; V: TRBV4-1; size: once; D: .; J: TRBJ2-5
DNA: TGCGCCAGCAGCCAAGGTTGGGACAGCTCCTACGAGCAGTACTTC; CDR3: CASSQGWDSSYEQYF; V: TRBV4-1; size: .; D: TRBD1; J: TRBJ2-7
DNA: TGCAGCGTTGAAGGAGTTGCAACTAATGAAAAACTGTTTTTT; CDR3: CSVEGVATNEKLFF; V: TRBV29-1; size: once; D: .; J: TRBJ1-4
DNA: TGCGCCAGCAGCTTGGTTGCCACGCAGTATTTT; CDR3: CASSLVATQYF; V: TRBV5-1; size: .; D: .; J: TRBJ2-3
DNA: TGTGCCAGCAGCTTATCCTGGACAGGGATCGGTAAAGAGACCCAGTACTTC; CDR3: CASSLSWTGIGKETQYF; V: TRBV7-9; size: .; D: TRBD1; J: TRBJ2-5
DNA: TGTGCCAGCAGTGAATTATTTGGCCAGGTCCTCAATCAGCCCCAGCATTTT; CDR3: CASSELFGQVLNQPQHF; V: TRBV6-1; size: .; D: .; J: TRBJ1-5
DNA: TGTGCCAGCAGTTTCCGACAGCCGGGGGAGACCCAGTACTTC; CDR3: CASSFRQPGETQYF; V: TRBV6-5; size: .; D: .; J: TRBJ2-5
DNA: TGCGCCAGCAGCCAAGAAAGGGGGGTCTTTTACGAGCAGTACTTC; CDR3: CASSQERGVFYEQYF; V: TRBV4-1; size: .; D: .; J: TRBJ2-7
DNA: TGTGCCAGTAGTATAAACTCCGGGGCCTACGAGCAGTACTTC; CDR3: CASSINSGAYEQYF; V: TRBV19; size: .; D: .; J: TRBJ2-7
DNA: TGTGCCAGCAGTTTATCGACAGGGGGAATCGAGCAGTACTTC; CDR3: CASSLSTGGIEQYF; V: TRBV27; size: .; D: TRBD1; J: TRBJ2-7
DNA: TGTGCCAGCAGCAGTACCACGGTGGGCTATGGCTACACCTTC; CDR3: CASSSTTVGYGYTF; V: TRBV21-1; size: .; D: .; J: TRBJ1-2
DNA: TGTGCCAGTAGTATAATGGGGGCCTCGGCGAATGAGCAGTTCTTC; CDR3: CASSIMGASANEQFF; V: TRBV19; size: .; D: .; J: TRBJ2-1
DNA: TGTGCCAGCAGCTTGAGTCCGGCGGGAGCCAAAAACATTCAGTACTTC; CDR3: CASSLSPAGAKNIQYF; V: TRBV5-6; size: .; D: .; J: TRBJ2-4
DNA: TGTGCCAGCAGCGATCGGGACAGGGGGCTCAACACCGGGGAGCTGTTTTTT; CDR3: CASSDRDRGLNTGELFF; V: TRBV9; size: .; D: TRBD1; J: TRBJ2-2
DNA: TGTGCCAGTAGTTGGGTCGGGACAGGGTATTACGAGCAGTACTTC; CDR3: CASSWVGTGYYEQYF; V: TRBV19; size: .; D: TRBD1; J: TRBJ2-7
DNA: TGTGCCAGCAGTTTAAAGCGCGGGGGGGCATTGGATGAGCAGTTCTTC; CDR3: CASSLKRGGALDEQFF; V: TRBV27; size: .; D: TRBD2; J: TRBJ2-1
DNA: TGTGCCAGCAGCTTAGTTGCGGACCCCCAGTTTCGGGGTTCTCCGCAGTATTTT; CDR3: CASSLVADPQFRGSPQYF; V: TRBV11-2; size: .; D: .; J: TRBJ2-3
DNA: TGTGCCAGCAGCAGTAACAGGGCTTCTAACACCGGGGAGCTGTTTTTT; CDR3: CASSSNRASNTGELFF; V: TRBV7-6; size: .; D: .; J: TRBJ2-2
DNA: TGTGCCAGCAAGGGGGCGCGGGAAGCTTTCTTT; CDR3: CASKGAREAFF; V: TRBV27; size: .; D: TRBD1; J: TRBJ1-1